This is a list of T cell receptor beta chains from one sample in a study of beta chain features in type 1 diabetes. Sequencing was performed with immunoSEQ multiplex PCR; in TCRdb, only in-frame clones are kept and a portion is missing. Here the sample spans a few hundred thousand clones, around an eighth being singletons. The source material was naive CD4+ T cells from blood. The receptors come from a man younger than 35 in good health. CDR3s include the opening cysteine and the closing phenylalanine or tryptophan. The D gene is left open where the match is weak. Clone size, where shown, is once, few, many, or a class for clones that have expanded.

j_gene,d_gene,abundance,v_gene,CDR3aa,CDR3nt
TRBJ1-1,TRBD1,few,TRBV7-9,CASSLSGLGQGAEAFF,TGTGCCAGCAGCTTATCTGGGTTGGGACAGGGAGCTGAAGCTTTCTTT
TRBJ2-5,TRBD2,few,TRBV19,CASTLGTTRSETQYF,TGTGCCAGTACCTTAGGGACTACCCGATCGGAGACCCAGTACTTC
TRBJ1-5,TRBD1,-,TRBV18,CASSPGTGGNQPQHF,TGTGCCAGCTCACCCGGGACAGGGGGCAATCAGCCCCAGCATTTT
TRBJ2-1,TRBD2,few,TRBV9,CASSAGRTSGVRRYNEQFF,TGTGCCAGCAGCGCCGGGCGGACTAGCGGGGTCCGGCGGTACAATGAGCAGTTCTTC
TRBJ1-4,-,few,TRBV5-6,CASSFGGRTEKLFF,TGTGCCAGCAGCTTCGGGGGACGGACTGAAAAACTGTTTTTT
TRBJ2-3,-,-,TRBV29-1,CSVERGRTDTQYF,TGCAGCGTTGAGCGGGGCCGCACAGATACGCAGTATTTT
TRBJ2-1,TRBD1,few,TRBV7-2,CASSPTGQGATKQFF,TGTGCCAGCAGCCCTACCGGACAGGGGGCCACCAAGCAGTTCTTC
TRBJ2-7,-,-,TRBV7-2,CASSQQAPYEQYF,TGTGCCAGCAGCCAACAGGCCCCCTACGAGCAGTACTTC
TRBJ1-6,-,-,TRBV6-5,CASSYPVANNSPLHF,TGTGCCAGCAGTTACCCGGTCGCGAATAATTCACCCCTCCACTTT
TRBJ2-7,-,once,TRBV6-5,CASIRAGEDEQYF,TGTGCCAGCATTAGGGCCGGGGAGGATGAGCAGTACTTC
TRBJ2-3,-,-,TRBV4-2,CASSRGGATDTQYF,TGTGCCAGCAGCAGGGGGGGAGCCACAGATACGCAGTATTTT
TRBJ2-1,-,-,TRBV4-3,CASSQVSRDNEQFF,TGCGCCAGCAGCCAAGTTAGCAGGGACAATGAGCAGTTCTTC
TRBJ1-1,-,-,TRBV6-4,CASSGGRKGTEAFF,TGTGCCAGCAGTGGGGGGCGCAAGGGCACTGAAGCTTTCTTT
TRBJ2-5,TRBD2,-,TRBV7-3,CASSYSGTSGQETQYF,TGTGCCAGCAGCTATTCCGGGACTAGCGGCCAAGAGACCCAGTACTTC
TRBJ1-5,-,-,TRBV7-2,CASSLASGTNQPQHF,TGTGCCAGCAGCTTAGCATCCGGCACTAACCAGCCCCAGCATTTT
TRBJ1-2,-,few,TRBV25-1,CASSEPGLYGYTF,TGTGCCAGCAGTGAACCGGGACTCTATGGCTACACCTTC
TRBJ2-5,-,-,TRBV5-1,CASSPGQRETQYF,TGCGCCAGCAGCCCTGGACAGCGAGAGACCCAGTACTTC
TRBJ2-6,TRBD2,-,TRBV28,CASSRWEGRGLSGANVLTF,TGTGCCAGCAGCAGATGGGAGGGTAGAGGGCTCTCTGGGGCCAACGTCCTGACTTTC
TRBJ1-2,TRBD1,-,TRBV28,CASSLGTVARGGYTF,TGTGCCAGCAGTCTGGGGACAGTGGCCAGGGGGGGCTACACCTTC
TRBJ2-6,-,few,TRBV19,CATGEYSGANVLTF,TGTGCCACTGGAGAGTATTCTGGGGCCAACGTCCTGACTTTC
TRBJ2-1,TRBD2,-,TRBV6-1,CASIGRGGSYNEQFF,TGTGCCAGCATTGGGCGGGGAGGGTCCTACAATGAGCAGTTCTTC
TRBJ2-1,TRBD1,few,TRBV30,CAWSEGAYEQFF,TGTGCCTGGAGTGAGGGGGCCTATGAGCAGTTCTTC
TRBJ2-5,-,-,TRBV5-4,CASSLGRSQETQYF,TGTGCCAGCAGCTTGGGGCGGAGCCAAGAGACCCAGTACTTC
TRBJ2-5,-,few,TRBV2,CASSDVDGGTQYF,TGTGCCAGCAGTGATGTGGATGGCGGGACCCAGTACTTC
TRBJ2-1,-,-,TRBV9,CASSVALNNEQFF,TGTGCCAGCAGCGTAGCCCTAAACAATGAGCAGTTCTTC
TRBJ1-1,-,few,TRBV9,CASSVEEARDTEAFF,TGTGCCAGCAGCGTAGAAGAGGCGCGGGACACTGAAGCTTTCTTT
TRBJ1-1,TRBD1,few,TRBV7-3,CASSRQGGLRNTEAFF,TGTGCCAGCAGCCGACAGGGGGGATTAAGGAACACTGAAGCTTTCTTT
TRBJ1-5,-,few,TRBV12-5,CASGLVRSRGWNQPQHF,TGTGCTAGTGGTTTGGTACGGTCTAGGGGGTGGAATCAGCCCCAGCATTTT
TRBJ2-1,TRBD2,few,TRBV19,CASSRLAGEYNEQFF,TGTGCCAGTAGCCGACTAGCGGGAGAGTACAATGAGCAGTTCTTC
TRBJ1-2,-,few,TRBV30,CAWTGNYGYTF,TGTGCCTGGACAGGGAACTATGGCTACACCTTC
TRBJ2-3,-,-,TRBV19,CASSRRQVTDTQYF,TGTGCCAGTAGCCGTAGACAGGTAACAGATACGCAGTATTTT
TRBJ2-3,TRBD2,-,TRBV28,CASSFPGGGTDTQYF,TGTGCCAGCAGTTTCCCCGGGGGGGGCACAGATACGCAGTATTTT
TRBJ2-4,TRBD2,few,TRBV2,CASSEIPGGKYF,TGTGCCAGCAGTGAAATACCGGGAGGGAAGTACTTC
TRBJ2-7,TRBD2,-,TRBV6-5,CASSYEAGALDEQYF,TGTGCCAGCAGTTACGAAGCGGGAGCGCTAGACGAGCAGTACTTC
TRBJ2-7,TRBD1,-,TRBV29-1,CSVKRQGATYEQYF,TGCAGCGTGAAACGACAGGGGGCGACTTACGAGCAGTACTTC
TRBJ2-1,-,-,TRBV28,CASSLHKDTREQFF,TGTGCCAGCAGTTTACATAAGGACACTCGAGAGCAGTTCTTC
TRBJ2-7,-,-,TRBV6-5,CASSYGRVGYEQYF,TGTGCCAGCAGTTACGGCAGGGTAGGCTACGAGCAGTACTTC
TRBJ1-5,-,few,TRBV5-1,CASSLAGGTQPQHF,TGCGCCAGCAGCTTGGCAGGAGGCACCCAGCCCCAGCATTTT
TRBJ1-4,TRBD1,-,TRBV28,CASSLTGATNEKLFF,TGTGCCAGCAGTCTCACAGGGGCAACTAATGAAAAGCTGTTTTTT
TRBJ2-1,-,-,TRBV28,CASTLGGVTSYNEQFF,TGTGCCAGCACCCTCGGAGGGGTTACCTCCTACAATGAGCAGTTCTTC
TRBJ2-3,TRBD1,few,TRBV5-4,CASSPWTGPQDTQYF,TGTGCCAGCAGCCCTTGGACAGGACCCCAGGATACGCAGTATTTT
TRBJ1-2,-,-,TRBV5-1,CASSLSRGSDYGYTF,TGCGCCAGCAGCTTGAGCAGGGGAAGTGACTATGGCTACACCTTC
TRBJ2-7,TRBD2,few,TRBV7-2,CASSWGGGPYEQYF,TGTGCCAGCAGCTGGGGGGGAGGTCCGTACGAGCAGTACTTC
TRBJ2-3,TRBD2,once,TRBV5-1,CASRPGLVYTDTQYF,TGCGCCAGCCGTCCAGGACTAGTTTACACAGATACGCAGTATTTT
TRBJ2-1,TRBD2,-,TRBV7-2,CASSLASSGYNEQFF,TGTGCCAGCAGCTTAGCCTCTAGCGGGTACAATGAGCAGTTCTTC
TRBJ2-7,TRBD2,few,TRBV7-2,CASSNGLAVTYEQYF,TGTGCCAGCAGCAACGGACTAGCGGTAACCTACGAGCAGTACTTC
TRBJ1-1,TRBD1,once,TRBV6-5,CAIGGQVRAEAFF,TGTGCCATCGGAGGACAGGTCCGAGCTGAAGCTTTCTTT
TRBJ1-5,-,-,TRBV4-2,CASSQGAQPYQPQHF,TGTGCCAGCAGCCAAGGTGCACAGCCCTATCAGCCCCAGCATTTT
TRBJ2-3,-,-,TRBV6-5,CASSGRGTDTQYF,TGTGCCAGCAGTGGCAGGGGCACAGATACGCAGTATTTT
TRBJ2-5,TRBD1,-,TRBV11-2,CASSLVRQGTGAQYF,TGTGCCAGCAGCTTAGTTCGGCAGGGGACAGGGGCCCAGTACTTC